This passage covers 27 T cell receptor beta chains from one sample sequenced in a study of molecular identifiers for immune sequencing clone quantification. Each CDR3 protein is one row after TCRdb ran MiXCR on the PCR reads. The profile covers some 650,000 distinct CDR3 sequences, with about 20% appearing a single time and 0.85% taken by the ten largest. The material sequenced was naive CD8+ T cells from blood, with Jurkat cell RNA spiked in. The subset was: FACS-sorted CD8+CD4-CCR7+CD45RA+ naive T cells. The origin of the receptors is a human donor in good health. Some libraries in this study had Jurkat cell RNA spiked in.

This clonotype was counted at least ten times. The chain carries TRBV4-1 and TRBJ2-3; D remains ambiguous. CDR3 size: 15 residues. V lost 0 bases to trimming and J lost 2 bases, with 9 bases between them. Germline V gives CDR1 MGHRA, CDR2 YSYEKL. CDR3 region: CASSQESRTTDTQYF. CDR3 DNA sequence: TGCGCCAGCAGCCAAGAAAGCCGGACCACAGATACGCAGTATTTT.

Many counts were recorded for this clonotype. The chain uses TRBV4-3 and TRBJ2-3; D call uncertain. This CDR3 comprises 13 residues. V was pared by 3 bases and J by 5 bases, with 9 bases between. Germline-derived CDR1 and CDR2 are LGHNA and YSLEER. The CDR3 is CASSQRAGDTQYF. CDR3 coding DNA: TGCGCCAGCAGCCAGAGAGCCGGAGATACGCAGTATTTT.

This clonotype showed up just a few times. Possible read error: a much larger clone is one base away. The V and J genes are TRBV12-3 or TRBV12-4 and TRBJ1-5; 7 bases are a match to TRBD1. V lost 6 bases, J lost 7 bases, and 9 bases stayed unmatched. This CDR3 has 14 amino acids. The CDR3 DNA follows: TGTGCCAGCAGCACAGAAGGGGGCTTCCAGCCCCAGCATTTT. Protein: CASSTEGGFQPQHF.

This clonotype was counted between two and nine times. The gene calls are TRBV2 and TRBJ1-5, with D possibly being TRBD1 (5 bases). The ends were cut back, 7 bases at V and 11 bases at J, with 24 bases in the middle. The CDR3 totals 15 residues. The V gene's germline CDR1 is SNHLY and CDR2 FYNNEI. CDR3 region: CASTTRDVWPPAQHF. The CDR3 coding sequence is TGTGCCAGCACTACGCGGGACGTTTGGCCTCCGGCCCAGCATTTT.

This clonotype was recorded a few times. Given a much more abundant clone one base away, this may be a read error. The chain carries TRBV28 and TRBJ1-5, with D tentatively TRBD1 (5 bases). This CDR3 spans 16 amino acids. The germline V gene encodes CDR1 MDHEN and CDR2 SYDVKM. CDR3 sequence reads: CASSLLQADSNRPQHF. The CDR3 DNA reads TGTGCCAGCAGTTTATTACAGGCGGATAGCAATCGGCCCCAGCATTTT.

The V and J genes are TRBV6-1 and TRBJ2-7; 9 nucleotides align to TRBD2. The CDR3 extends over 16 amino acids. Germline CDR1 and CDR2: MNHNS and SASEGT. The V and J ends lost 2 bases and 4 bases, in that order; junction bases with no gene match: 9. The DNA of the CDR3 is TGTGCCAGCAGTGAATCAGGGACTAGCCGAAGATACGAGCAGTACTTC. The encoded protein is CASSESGTSRRYEQYF.

Concerning this clonotype itself: A much larger clone lies a single base off, so this may be a read error. This chain connects TRBV5-6 to TRBJ1-5, with D tentatively TRBD1 (6 bases). V lost 4 bases to trimming and J lost 6 bases, with 14 bases between them. This CDR3 has 14 amino acids. From germline, CDR1 is SGHDT and CDR2 YYEEEE. The CDR3 DNA reads TGTGCCAGCAGCCTTACGACAGGAGGTCAGCCCCAGCATTTT. Protein product: CASSLTTGGQPQHF.

This clonotype has ten or more counts. This sequence joins TRBV5-1 and TRBJ2-2; the D gene is possibly TRBD1 (6 bases). Trimming pared 4 bases from V and 4 bases from J, leaving 14 bases between. CDR3 length equals 15 residues. In germline, CDR1 is SGHRS, CDR2 YFSETQ. The CDR3 here is CASSREGGFTGELFF. CDR3 nucleotide sequence: TGCGCCAGCAGCCGGGAAGGGGGATTCACCGGGGAGCTGTTTTTT.

This clonotype turned up a few times. The chain joins TRBV28 to TRBJ2-7, with TRBD1 matching over 7 bases. Per the germline V gene, CDR1 is MDHEN and CDR2 is SYDVKM. The J segment lost 9 bases and the V segment lost 5 bases, leaving 22 bases of the junction unmatched. CDR3 length equals 17 residues. The CDR3 sequence: CASSPWDSASLSKGQYF. The CDR3 nucleotides are TGTGCCAGCAGTCCCTGGGACAGCGCGTCTTTGTCTAAGGGGCAGTACTTC. Using reference TRBV28 and TRBJ2-7 for the parts outside the CDR3, the full variable domain is DVKVTQSSRYLVKRTGEKVFLECVQDMDHENMFWYRQDPGLGLRLIYFSYDVKMKEKGDIPEGYSVSREKKERFSLILESASTNQTSMYLCASSPWDSASLSKGQYFGPGTRLTVT.

In its sample, this clonotype was seen many times. The rearrangement links TRBV7-2 to TRBJ1-1; a possible D gene is TRBD1 (5 bases). The CDR3 runs to 14 residues. Germline V lookup: CDR1 SGHTA, CDR2 FQGNSA. Trimming took off 0 bases at V and 8 bases at J, with 13 bases between the two ends. The CDR3 DNA reads as TGTGCCAGCAGCTTAGCGCTATCAGGGATGGAAGCTTTCTTT. This encodes CASSLALSGMEAFF.

The CDR3 DNA reads TGCGCCAGCAGCTTAGGCGAGGGGGCTACTTGCTACGAGCAGTACTTC. As protein: CASSLGEGATCYEQYF. The chain has TRBV4-3 and TRBJ2-7, with 7 bases lining up with TRBD1. Germline-derived CDR1 and CDR2 are LGHNA and YSLEER. Trimming at V came to 5 bases and at J to 3 bases, leaving 13 bases not matched to a gene. The CDR3 consists of 16 residues.

This clonotype was counted many times. V is TRBV6-5 and J is TRBJ2-1; D could derive from TRBD1 or TRBD2 (6 bases each). Germline CDR1 reads MNHEY; CDR2 reads SVGAGI. Trimming took 8 bases from V and 4 from J, leaving 12 bases between them. The CDR3 is 13 amino acids. The DNA of the CDR3 is TGTGCCAGCGGGGGGCAGGAGTACAATGAGCAGTTCTTC. This sequence encodes CASGGQEYNEQFF.

The V gene is TRBV5-1, the J gene TRBJ2-1, with 7 bases fitting TRBD2. V was clipped by 4 bases and J by 7 bases; unmatched bases: 11. This CDR3 spans 15 amino acids. Germline lookup yields CDR1 SGHRS and CDR2 YFSETQ. The CDR3 sequence: CASSRGLAGENEQFF. The CDR3 coding sequence is TGCGCCAGCAGCCGGGGACTTGCGGGAGAGAATGAGCAGTTCTTC.

This clonotype was recorded many times. The chain recombines TRBV9 with TRBJ2-3; TRBD1 might be the D (6 bases). This CDR3 spans 15 amino acids. The germline V and J ends were trimmed by 3 bases and 0 bases, with 11 bases remaining between them. Per germline, CDR1 SGDLS and CDR2 YYNGEE. CDR3 bases: TGTGCCAGCAGCGCAGGGGTTTCTAGCACAGATACGCAGTATTTT. Protein sequence: CASSAGVSSTDTQYF.

This clonotype was picked up many times. The chain uses TRBV4-1 and TRBJ1-4, with unresolved D. The length of the CDR3 is 15 residues. Trimming left V 3 bases short and J 17 bases short, with 25 bases between. Germline V CDR1 and CDR2: MGHRA, YSYEKL. CDR3 residues: CASSQVQADNEKPFF. CDR3 nucleotides: TGCGCCAGCAGCCAGGTGCAGGCAGATAATGAAAAACCCTTTTTT.

This chain joins TRBV20-1 and TRBJ2-7, with D uncertain. Germline CDR1 and CDR2: DFQATT and SNEGSKA (reference sequence). The CDR3 sequence is 11 residues long. V gave up 3 bases and J gave up 4 bases, with 7 bases separating them. The CDR3 nucleotides read TGCAGTGCTAGGGAAAAATACGAGCAGTACTTC. Amino acids: CSAREKYEQYF.

There are many counts of this clonotype. CDR3 nucleotides: TGTGCCAGCAGCATGGACGGCAGGGCTTTCTTT. This encodes CASSMDGRAFF. The chain employs TRBV5-6 and TRBJ1-1; D is ambiguous. The CDR3 is made up of 11 amino acids. Germline assignment: CDR1 SGHDT and CDR2 YYEEEE. Trimming took 4 bases from V and 11 from J, leaving 12 bases between them. Supplemented by reference TRBV5-6 and TRBJ1-1, the full variable domain reads DAGVTQSPTHLIKTRGQQVTLRCSPKSGHDTVSWYQQALGQGPQFIFQYYEEEERQRGNFPDRFSGHQFPNYSSELNVNALLLGDSALYLCASSMDGRAFFGQGTRLTVV.

This clonotype has just a few counts. This may arise from a read error, as a much more abundant clone is one base away. The rearrangement links TRBV28 to TRBJ1-1; D is possibly TRBD1 (6 bases). The CDR3 has 14 amino acids. Germline V gene data show CDR1 as MDHEN and CDR2 as SYDVKM. CDR3 DNA sequence: TGTGCCAGCAGTTCAATGCTCCGGGACACCGAAGCTTCCTTT. This sequence encodes CASSSMLRDTEASF. Variable domain in full (rest from reference TRBV28 and TRBJ1-1): DVKVTQSSRYLVKRTGEKVFLECVQDMDHENMFWYRQDPGLGLRLIYFSYDVKMKEKGDIPEGYSVSREKKERFSLILESASTNQTSMYLCASSSMLRDTEASFGQGTRLTVV.

This chain joins TRBV14 and TRBJ2-3; no clear D gene. V gave up 0 bases and J gave up 4 bases, with 8 bases separating them. Germline CDR1 SGHDN, CDR2 FVKESK. This CDR3 has 14 amino acids. CDR3 protein: CASSQEIRSDTQYF. The CDR3 bases are TGTGCCAGCAGCCAAGAGATTCGTTCAGATACGCAGTATTTT.

This clonotype was recorded a few times. The chain combines TRBV7-2 with TRBJ2-1; D might be TRBD2 (5 bases). V lost 1 base, J lost 7 bases, and 17 bases lay in between. The CDR3 consists of 16 residues. Germline loops: CDR1 SGHTA, CDR2 FQGNSA. In nucleotides, the CDR3 is TGTGCCAGCAGCTTAGATGAGTTTTCTGAGGGTAATGAGCAGTTCTTC. It is translated as CASSLDEFSEGNEQFF.

In this sample, this clonotype turned up many times. The chain combines TRBV5-8 with TRBJ2-7, with 7 bases fitting TRBD1. Germline V lookup: CDR1 SGHTS, CDR2 YDEGEE. After removal of 8 bases from V and 0 bases from J, the junction contained 14 bases not matched to a gene. This CDR3 is 16 amino acids long. The CDR3 bases are TGTGCCAGACCCACCCTTACAGGGGAAGGCTCCTACGAGCAGTACTTC. Translating it yields CARPTLTGEGSYEQYF.

This clonotype showed up many times. V is TRBV4-3 and J is TRBJ1-4; maybe TRBD1 (6 bases). This CDR3 has 13 residues. Deletions cut 1 base from V and 8 bases from J, with 8 bases between. The germline V gene encodes CDR1 LGHNA and CDR2 YSLEER. CDR3: CASSQARGEKLFF. CDR3 coding DNA: TGCGCCAGCAGCCAAGCAAGGGGGGAAAAACTGTTTTTT.

The table lists this clonotype with many counts. This chain uses TRBV3-1 with TRBJ1-5; the match to TRBD1 covers 7 bases. The germline gives CDR1 LGHDT, CDR2 YNNKEL (reference sequence). CDR3 length: 14 amino acids. V lost 1 base to trimming and J lost 7 bases; unmatched junction nucleotides: 4. The CDR3 coding sequence is TGTGCCAGCAGCCAAGCTCAGGGGGAGCAGCCCCAGCATTTT. It yields the protein CASSQAQGEQPQHF.

In its sample, this clonotype was seen many times. The rearrangement uses TRBV12-3 or TRBV12-4 and TRBJ2-7; 9 nucleotides agree with TRBD1. The CDR3 has 15 residues. V lost 5 bases, J lost 0 bases, and 5 bases stayed unmatched. CDR3 residues: CASSPEDRGSYEQYF. CDR3 sequence (DNA): TGTGCCAGCAGTCCAGAGGACAGGGGCTCCTACGAGCAGTACTTC.

The sample holds many counts of this clonotype. The chain has TRBV30 and TRBJ2-7; the D gene is possibly TRBD1 (5 bases). The V end was cut by 1 base, the J end by 2 bases, with 6 bases between. Germline V gene data show CDR1 as GTSNPN and CDR2 as SVGIG (reference sequence). This CDR3 contains 12 residues. The CDR3 loop is CAWSETAYEQYF. In nucleotides, the CDR3 is TGTGCCTGGAGTGAGACAGCCTACGAGCAGTACTTC.

The J gene is TRBJ1-3, the V gene TRBV12-3 or TRBV12-4; 7 bases map to TRBD1. The CDR3 covers 14 residues. V was clipped by 2 bases and J by 4 bases; unmatched bases: 2. This CDR3 is CASSLYRGGNTIYF. Here the CDR3 DNA reads TGTGCCAGCAGTTTATACAGGGGAGGAAACACCATATATTTT.

This clonotype appeared a few times. The chain joins TRBV4-1 to TRBJ2-1; 9 bases fit TRBD2. J was trimmed by 8 bases and V by 0 bases; bases with no gene match: 8. Germline V gives CDR1 MGHRA, CDR2 YSYEKL. The CDR3 contains 16 residues. The CDR3 protein is CASSQDVSGSRHEQFF. DNA of the CDR3: TGCGCCAGCAGCCAAGATGTTAGCGGGAGTAGGCATGAGCAGTTCTTC.